The 30 T cell receptor beta chains listed next were all sequenced from one sample in a study of cytomegalovirus exposure and HLA in healthy donors. Researchers ran the PCR with 60 Vbeta and 13 Jbeta primers. Clones were sequenced by immunoSEQ multiplex PCR, and TCRdb holds only the in-frame ones, with some missing. Of more than 150,000 clones listed, roughly 90% are singletons. The sequenced sample consisted of PBMCs. The receptors were gathered from a girl in the first two years of life in good health and CMV-seronegative.

The V gene is TRBV6-1, the J gene TRBJ1-5; possible D gene TRBD1, 6 bases. The CDR3 length is 15 residues. V lost 7 bases to trimming and J lost 5 bases, with 18 bases between them. Germline V gives CDR1 MNHNS, CDR2 SASEGT. CDR3 region: CASTVRGGADQPQHF. Written as DNA, the CDR3 is TGTGCCAGCACCGTACGGGGGGGGGCAGATCAGCCCCAGCATTTT.

The count of this clone is one. The chain carries TRBV5-4 and TRBJ2-6; 7 positions match TRBD1. With V trimmed by 5 bases and J by 0 bases, 5 bases remained unmatched. The germline gives CDR1 SGHNT, CDR2 YYREEE (reference sequence). The CDR3 is 16 amino acids. The DNA of the CDR3 is TGTGCCAGCAGACTGGGGGACAGCTCTGGGGCCAACGTCCTGACTTTC. As protein: CASRLGDSSGANVLTF.

This clone appeared a few times. This chain uses TRBV6-5 with TRBJ1-4; D might be TRBD1 (5 bases). Per germline, CDR1 MNHEY and CDR2 SVGAGI. This CDR3 contains 15 residues. V was cut by 0 bases and J by 8 bases, with 13 bases left in between. This CDR3 reads CASSYSIQDQEKLFF. The CDR3 nucleotides are TGTGCCAGCAGTTACTCGATACAGGATCAGGAAAAACTGTTTTTT.

The chain employs TRBV4-1 and TRBJ2-5, with TRBD1 matching 11 bases. The J call may be faulty, since TRBJ2-7 better matches the DNA end. CDR1 is MGHRA, CDR2 YSYEKL, per germline. The CDR3 is 15 amino acids. The CDR3 protein is CASSRGQGAHYEQYF. In nucleotides, the CDR3 is TGCGCCAGCAGCCGAGGACAGGGGGCTCATTACGAGCAGTACTTC.

The rearrangement joins TRBV6-5 to TRBJ2-3, with D perhaps matching TRBD2 (6 bases). CDR1 MNHEY and CDR2 SVGAGI come from the germline V gene. The CDR3 spans 13 residues. V lost 6 bases to trimming and J lost 0 bases, with 7 bases between them. The CDR3 spells CASRGGSTDTQYF. CDR3 bases: TGTGCCAGCAGGGGGGGTAGCACAGATACGCAGTATTTT.

The chain uses TRBV11-2 and TRBJ2-1, with D perhaps TRBD2 (5 bases). The V and J ends lost 7 bases and 4 bases respectively, with 11 bases between them. Germline lookup yields CDR1 SGHAT and CDR2 FQNNGV. The CDR3 loop spans 13 amino acids. The DNA for the CDR3 is TGTGCCAGCACCCCCGACTATTACAATGAGCAGTTCTTC. This encodes CASTPDYYNEQFF.

DNA of the CDR3: TGCGCCAGCAGCTTGAGACAGACAGGCGAACTAATTTCCTACGAGCAGTACTTC. As protein: CASSLRQTGELISYEQYF. This sequence joins TRBV5-1 and TRBJ2-5, with a weak D call TRBD1 (6 bases). The better agreement between TRBJ2-7 and the DNA end casts doubt on the J call. Germline V CDR1 and CDR2: SGHRS, YFSETQ. This CDR3 is 18 amino acids long.

CDR3 residues: CASSKRMGRKLFF. As DNA, the CDR3 is TGTGCCAGCAGCAAACGGATGGGGAGAAAACTGTTTTTT. The chain recombines TRBV21-1 with TRBJ1-4. TRBV21-1 is given as a pseudogene. CDR3 size: 13 residues.

The sample holds a few counts of this clone. The J gene is TRBJ1-5, the V gene TRBV6-1; D gene uncertain. The length of the CDR3 is 13 residues. V lost 7 bases to trimming and J lost 1 base, with 8 bases between them. Germline values: CDR1 MNHNS, CDR2 SASEGT. CDR3 in DNA: TGTGCCAGCACGAGGGAAAGCAATCAGCCCCAGCATTTT. Protein: CASTRESNQPQHF.

This chain uses TRBV15 with TRBJ1-5; 11 nucleotides align to TRBD1. Germline CDR1 LNHNV, CDR2 YYDKDF (reference sequence). The CDR3 has 14 amino acids. Trimming at V came to 8 bases and at J to 5 bases, leaving 5 bases not matched to a gene. The CDR3 sequence is CATGGGQGDQPQHF. For the CDR3, the DNA is TGTGCCACCGGGGGGGGACAGGGGGATCAGCCCCAGCATTTT.

The V call is TRBV27, the J call TRBJ2-7, with 8 bases lining up with TRBD1. The length of the CDR3 is 16 residues. Unmatched junction bases numbered 11, after V lost 2 bases and J lost 5 bases. Germline V gene lookup returns CDR1 MNHEY and CDR2 SMNVEV (reference sequence). CDR3 DNA sequence: TGTGCCAGCAGTTTAGGCAGGGGGCCTTTCCTCGACGAGCAGTACTTC. Residues: CASSLGRGPFLDEQYF.

This clone was counted a few times. This rearrangement joins TRBV6-6 to TRBJ2-3; D is perhaps TRBD1 (6 bases). CDR3 length equals 12 residues. Germline CDR1 is MNHNY and CDR2 is SVGAGI (reference sequence). V lost 6 bases, J lost 5 bases, and 9 bases lay in between. CDR3 in amino acids: CASRGAGDTQYF. CDR3 coding DNA: TGTGCCAGCAGGGGGGCAGGAGATACGCAGTATTTT.

The chain recombines TRBV6-6 with TRBJ1-4, with D perhaps matching TRBD1 (5 bases). Germline V lookup: CDR1 MNHNY, CDR2 SVGAGI (reference sequence). With 5 bases removed from V and 11 bases from J, the gap between germline ends came to 15 bases. This CDR3 spans 13 amino acids. The CDR3 region has the DNA TGTGCCAGCAGTCCCCGGGAGGGGTGGAAACTGTTTTTT. Amino acid sequence: CASSPREGWKLFF.

V usage is TRBV27 and J usage is TRBJ2-7; D perhaps matches TRBD1 (5 bases). Trimming stripped 5 bases from V and 4 bases from J, with 12 bases between. Germline assignment: CDR1 MNHEY and CDR2 SMNVEV (reference sequence). This CDR3 contains 13 residues. CDR3: CASSNRQTYEQYF. As DNA, the CDR3 is TGTGCCAGCAGTAACCGACAGACTTACGAGCAGTACTTC.

V gene TRBV30 combines with J gene TRBJ1-2; D gene unclear. The germline gives CDR1 GTSNPN, CDR2 SVGIG (reference sequence). The V gene lost 2 bases and the J gene lost 8 bases, with 12 bases spanning the gap. The length of the CDR3 is 12 residues. CDR3 loop: CAWSPPFLGYTF. As DNA, the CDR3 is TGTGCCTGGAGTCCCCCTTTCTTAGGCTACACCTTC.

The chain has TRBV5-1 and TRBJ2-5, with D maybe TRBD2 (5 bases). Trimming shortened V by 2 bases and J by 4 bases, and 12 bases separated the two germline ends. This CDR3 spans 14 amino acids. From germline, CDR1 is SGHRS and CDR2 YFSETQ. CDR3 bases: TGCGCCAGCAGCTTCCGGACTTCGGGAGAGACCCAGTACTTC. Amino acid sequence: CASSFRTSGETQYF.

The gene calls are TRBV9 and TRBJ1-2; D possibly corresponds to TRBD1 (5 bases). Trimming cost V 4 bases and J 3 bases, with 22 bases left between them. Per the germline V gene, CDR1 is SGDLS and CDR2 is YYNGEE. The CDR3 runs 17 residues. CDR3 bases: TGTGCCAGCAGCCCATCATTCCTAGGCGGGGGAGACTATGGCTACACCTTC. This translates into CASSPSFLGGGDYGYTF.

V and J are TRBV18 and TRBJ2-6; no clear D gene. The germline V gene encodes CDR1 KGHSH and CDR2 LQKENI. This CDR3 contains 16 residues. Trimming removed 2 bases from V and 13 bases from J, with 21 bases in between. The CDR3 here is CASSPVYSSRQAVLTF. CDR3 sequence (DNA): TGTGCCAGCTCACCAGTCTACAGTTCTCGGCAGGCAGTCCTGACTTTC.

The rearrangement links TRBV29-1 to TRBJ2-6, with D perhaps matching TRBD1 (5 bases). The germline CDR1 and CDR2 sequences are SQVTM and ANQGSEA. The CDR3 has 13 amino acids. V was clipped by 5 bases and J by 4 bases, with 9 bases between them. CDR3 DNA: TGCAGCGTTTGGGGCCCGGGGGCCAACGTCCTGACTTTC. Translated: CSVWGPGANVLTF.

The chain carries TRBV7-3 and TRBJ2-7, with a tentative D call TRBD2 (6 bases). The germline V and J ends were trimmed by 6 bases and 4 bases, with 13 bases remaining between them. CDR3 length equals 13 residues. Germline CDR1 SGHTA, CDR2 FQGTGA. The CDR3: CASRYGTPYEQYF. CDR3 sequence (DNA): TGTGCCAGCAGATACGGGACTCCATACGAGCAGTACTTC.

The chain links TRBV9 to TRBJ2-1; a possible D gene is TRBD2 (7 bases). The CDR3 sequence is 17 residues long. Trimming shortened V by 3 bases and J by 5 bases, and 21 bases separated the two germline ends. Germline CDR1 is SGDLS and CDR2 is YYNGEE. CDR3 DNA: TGTGCCAGCAGCGAGGGGGTTGGCCTAGCGGCTAACAATGAGCAGTTCTTC. It yields the protein CASSEGVGLAANNEQFF. The full variable domain, in which reference TRBV9 and TRBJ2-1 provide the parts outside the CDR3, is DSGVTQTPKHLITATGQRVTLRCSPRSGDLSVYWYQQSLDQGLQFLIQYYNGEERAKGNILERFSAQQFPDLHSELNLSSLELGDSALYFCASSEGVGLAANNEQFFGPGTRLTVL.

The chain couples TRBV19 to TRBJ2-5, with 10 positions matching TRBD1. V shed 4 bases, J shed 5 bases, and the junction held 10 bases outside the gene matches. The germline V gene encodes CDR1 LNHDA and CDR2 SQIVND (reference sequence). The CDR3 is made up of 16 amino acids. The CDR3 bases are TGTGCCAGTAGTAGACCGACAGGGGGCTTCGGGGAGACCCAGTACTTC. It encodes CASSRPTGGFGETQYF.

This clone was picked up one time. The CDR3 bases are TGTGCCAGCAGTTACTCGTCCGTCTATGGCTACACCTTC. It codes for CASSYSSVYGYTF. The genes are TRBV6-5 and TRBJ1-2; D remains unclear. V lost 0 bases to trimming and J lost 4 bases, with 6 bases between them. This CDR3 is 13 amino acids long. Germline V lookup: CDR1 MNHEY, CDR2 SVGAGI.

The gene calls are TRBV27 and TRBJ1-2; the match to TRBD1 covers 7 bases. V lost 4 bases, J lost 4 bases, and 6 bases stayed unmatched. The CDR3 has 14 amino acids. Germline loops: CDR1 MNHEY, CDR2 SMNVEV (reference sequence). In DNA form, the CDR3 reads TGTGCCAGCAGTTATGACAGGGTAGGCTATGGCTACACCTTC. Residues: CASSYDRVGYGYTF.

The rearrangement uses TRBV25-1 and TRBJ1-5; 9 nucleotides line up with TRBD1. V lost 1 base and J lost 5; bases outside the gene matches: 3. The CDR3 extends over 15 amino acids. Germline V gene lookup returns CDR1 MGHDK and CDR2 SYGVNS. The chain's CDR3 is CASSESGTGYQPQHF. In nucleotides, the CDR3 is TGTGCCAGCAGTGAATCCGGGACAGGGTATCAGCCCCAGCATTTT.

This chain uses TRBV6-4 with TRBJ2-1; 7 bases line up with TRBD1. The CDR3 is 14 residues long. After removal of 2 bases from V and 10 bases from J, the junction contained 8 bases not matched to a gene. CDR1 is MRHNA and CDR2 is SNTAGT in the germline V gene. The CDR3 region has the DNA TGTGCCAGCAGTGACCGACAGGGTGTACGGGAGCAGTTCTTC. As protein: CASSDRQGVREQFF.

The chain combines TRBV7-6 with TRBJ2-7; TRBD1 agrees at 10 bases. The CDR3 runs to 14 residues. V lost 3 bases and J lost 4; bases outside the gene matches: 3. CDR1 is SGHVS, CDR2 FNYEAQ, per germline. CDR3 amino acids: CASSFGDRGYEQYF. CDR3 nucleotides: TGTGCCAGCAGCTTCGGGGACAGGGGATACGAGCAGTACTTC.

The genes are TRBV5-1 and TRBJ1-1, with 7 bases identical to TRBD1. The V segment lost 2 bases and the J segment 4 bases; nucleotides outside the gene matches: 11. This CDR3 comprises 16 residues. CDR1 and CDR2 from the germline V gene are SGHRS and YFSETQ. This CDR3 reads CASSLVWGAGGTEAFF. CDR3 nucleotides: TGCGCCAGCAGCTTAGTTTGGGGTGCAGGGGGCACTGAAGCTTTCTTT.

The chain employs TRBV11-2 and TRBJ2-3; 10 bases are a match to TRBD2. The CDR3 spans 14 residues. Trimming at V came to 7 bases and at J to 8 bases, leaving 9 bases not matched to a gene. Germline CDR1 SGHAT, CDR2 FQNNGV. The CDR3 DNA sequence: TGTGCCAGCACCTCACTAGCGGGGAGGGGTACGCAGTATTTT. Protein product: CASTSLAGRGTQYF.

This clone was seen a handful of times. The rearrangement joins TRBV4-1 to TRBJ1-5; no reliable D call. V was clipped by 2 bases and J by 3 bases, with 17 bases between them. Germline loops: CDR1 MGHRA, CDR2 YSYEKL. The CDR3 extends over 17 amino acids. CDR3 amino acids: CASSQRPLTVLNQPQHF. The DNA of the CDR3 is TGCGCCAGCAGCCAACGACCCCTGACTGTTCTCAATCAGCCCCAGCATTTT.